Reported below is one T cell receptor (beta chain). Antigen specificity is unknown. The CDR3 consists of 11 residues. CDR1 and CDR2 from the germline V gene are SQVTM and ANQGSEA. The V end lost 4 bases, the J end lost 7 bases, and 10 bases lay between the germline ends. Researchers ran the PCR with 60 Vbeta and 13 Jbeta primers. Sequencing was performed with immunoSEQ multiplex PCR; in TCRdb, only in-frame clones are kept and a portion is missing. The profile shows about 190,000 clones, around 81% of them singletons. The sample is drawn from a study of cytomegalovirus exposure and HLA in healthy donors. Whole-study results and caveats: High specificity and sensitivity for cytomegalovirus status were reported for the classifier.

The sequenced sample was PBMCs. The TCR originated in a woman aged 18-29 years in good health and CMV-seropositive. The chain combines TRBV29-1 with TRBJ1-2, with D hard to call. CDR3 DNA sequence: TGCAGCGTTGTTGGAGGGTCTGGCTACACCTTC. Protein: CSVVGGSGYTF.